This TCR beta chain stems from a study of blood T cells in healthy people across ages (dated by TCRdb to between 2014 and 2017). For the study in its entirety: Template switching captured roughly one uniquely barcoded TCR beta cDNA molecule per two T cells in model experiments. To avoid experimental bias, donors of different ages were spread randomly across the sequencing lanes. The donors were split into four age groups: young (average roughly 15 years), middle-aged (about 40), aged (roughly 68) and long-lived (over 80). Two additional independent replicas of 1 million unique cDNA reads from the same blood draw were analyzed for two donors (one aged 18 to 30 and one aged 80 or older). Using deep sequencing normalized with unique cDNA molecular identifiers, the study measured how TCR beta repertoire diversity changes with age.

This clonotype was picked up a small number of times. Its binding antigen is unknown. Base-call qualities are not available, and no considerably larger clone is one nucleotide away. Receptor amplification or capture employed 5' RACE. Sequenced using an Illumina HiSeq 2500. A second PCR of roughly 7 to 11 cycles was performed with a sample-barcoded 5' primer and a J-beta primer mix. A template-switch 5' adaptor carrying 12 random nucleotides introduced a unique molecular identifier onto each TCR beta cDNA molecule. Each sample yielded at least 2.5 million CDR3-containing paired-end reads. First-strand cDNA synthesis was performed from all RNA using the Mint cDNA synthesis kit, with priming by a TRBC-specific oligonucleotide. After uracil-DNA glycosylase treatment, a first 18-cycle PCR used universal primers M1SS and BC2_uni_R on all cDNA. The published analysis was carried out like this. Normalization of each sample was performed by random selection of 1 million high-quality reads, each carrying a distinct molecular identifier. Instead of being binned into consensus sequences, reads that shared molecular identifiers were thrown out. CDR3 identification, clonotype clustering and error correction used MiTCR with a Q25 quality threshold and the strictest error-elimination algorithm. Lower-bound total TCR beta diversity was estimated with a nonparametric unseen species model using Euler transformation. TCRdb cleaned the public reads at Q25 with fastp, built clones with MiXCR and kept in-frame beta chains. Entries are consolidated by CDR3 protein sequence, retaining the most common genes and DNA. It is TCRdb's table, rather than the study itself, that gives the V and J calls and clone size. The sample contains 1.5 million to 2 million distinct CDR3 sequences, roughly 27% of them found a single time. In total, the top ten clones hold more than 6% of the sample.

CDR3 length: 13 amino acids, cysteine to phenylalanine. The sequence is cut down to CDR3 DNA, 39 bases in frame from base 1. CDR1 MNHNS and CDR2 SASEGT are derived from the germline V gene. Trimming takes 6 bases from V and 4 bases from J, and the germline ends sit 10 bases apart. Broader findings and caveats from the paper: A strong correlation was found between observed TCR beta diversity and the percentage of naive T cells measured by flow cytometry. Bulk unsorted PBMC profiling prevented conclusive comparison of naive and antigen-experienced compartments. The CMV infection status of donors was not known, potentially confounding age-related changes in expanded clonotypes. Compared with the aged group, the long-lived group had more naive CD4+ T cells, fewer expanded clones and increased TCR diversity, suggesting age selection. Estimates of total diversity based on one million sequenced T cells were regarded as lower bounds and as underestimates. As age increased, observed TCR beta diversity per million T cells dropped in a roughly linear way, and a significant reduction was already evident by age approximately 40.

The approximately 40 donors, aged 6 to 90 years, were systemically healthy Caucasian individuals from Russia. Each donor gave around 9 milliliters of peripheral blood, collected into EDTA-treated Vacutainer tubes. Ficoll-Paque density-gradient centrifugation was used to isolate PBMCs, with at least 7 million per sample. Total RNA, at least 6 micrograms per sample, was extracted from PBMCs with Trizol reagent. For every donor, flow cytometry on a PBMC aliquot measured the percentage of naive CD45RAhigh/CD27high T cells. The source is a woman in her thirties in good health. The receptor chain draws on TRBV6-1 and TRBJ2-1; there is no confident call for the D gene. The sample comprised blood. Here is the DNA: TGTGCCAGCAGCGAGTTTGGGTACAATGAGCAGTTCTTC. Its translation is CASSEFGYNEQFF.